A selection of T cell receptor beta chains follows, all from one sample in a study of cytomegalovirus exposure and HLA in healthy donors. Measured with immunoSEQ multiplex PCR; TCRdb has only the in-frame clones, and not every one. The sample includes 240,000 or so clones, approximately 82% of them seen just once. The sequenced sample was PBMCs. Every receptor here comes from a woman aged 55-70 years in good health and CMV-seropositive. Each CDR3 is given with its conserved first and last residue. The order of the fields is CDR3 length, V gene, clone size, D gene, J gene, CDR3 DNA, CDR3 protein. A D gene is named only where the DNA matches it firmly. Clone size, where shown, is once, few, many, or a class for clones that have expanded.

cdr3_length: 11
v_call: TRBV28
clone_size: -
d_call: -
j_call: TRBJ1-2
cdr3_nt: TGTGCCAGCGGGGGGAGGTATGGCTACACCTTC
cdr3_aa: CASGGRYGYTF

cdr3_length: 15
v_call: TRBV7-8
clone_size: -
d_call: -
j_call: TRBJ2-3
cdr3_nt: TGTGCCAGCAGCCCCTTAGGGGCGAGAACAGATACGCAGTATTTT
cdr3_aa: CASSPLGARTDTQYF

cdr3_length: 16
v_call: TRBV6-1
clone_size: few
d_call: TRBD1
j_call: TRBJ1-5
cdr3_nt: TGTGCCAGCAGTGAAAGGGACAGTAGGAGCAATCAGCCCCAGCATTTT
cdr3_aa: CASSERDSRSNQPQHF

cdr3_length: 14
v_call: TRBV9
clone_size: -
d_call: TRBD1
j_call: TRBJ1-4
cdr3_nt: TGTGCCAGCAGCGTAGGGACAGGGGTTGAAAAACTGTTTTTT
cdr3_aa: CASSVGTGVEKLFF

cdr3_length: 14
v_call: TRBV12-5
clone_size: -
d_call: TRBD1
j_call: TRBJ1-2
cdr3_nt: TGTGCTAGTGGTATTAGACAGGGGGCCTATGGCTACACCTTC
cdr3_aa: CASGIRQGAYGYTF

cdr3_length: 14
v_call: TRBV5-1
clone_size: -
d_call: TRBD1
j_call: TRBJ2-3
cdr3_nt: TGCGCCAGCAGCGAGGGGGCGGGCGCAGATACGCAGTATTTT
cdr3_aa: CASSEGAGADTQYF

cdr3_length: 15
v_call: TRBV7-9
clone_size: once
d_call: TRBD1
j_call: TRBJ1-2
cdr3_nt: TGTGCCAGCAGCAACCGGGCAGGGGGCGTCTATGGCTACACCTTC
cdr3_aa: CASSNRAGGVYGYTF

cdr3_length: 13
v_call: TRBV5-6
clone_size: -
d_call: TRBD1
j_call: TRBJ2-5
cdr3_nt: TGTGCCAGCAGCTTAGGGGGCCGGGAGACCCAGTACTTC
cdr3_aa: CASSLGGRETQYF

cdr3_length: 15
v_call: TRBV5-1
clone_size: -
d_call: TRBD1
j_call: TRBJ1-5
cdr3_nt: TGCGCCAGCAGCTTCCGGGACAGGGACCACTTGGCCCAGCATTTT
cdr3_aa: CASSFRDRDHLAQHF

cdr3_length: 13
v_call: TRBV4-2
clone_size: -
d_call: -
j_call: TRBJ1-2
cdr3_nt: TGTGCCAGCAGCCAAGCCTCGACAGATGACTACACCTTC
cdr3_aa: CASSQASTDDYTF